This TCR beta chain stems from a study of response to subunit inactivated influenza vaccine (dated by TCRdb to 2016 to 2019). About the full investigation: The study used deep quantitative T cell receptor repertoire profiling to track responses to a trivalent subunit inactivated influenza vaccine. Summary of the overall study and its limitations: According to the authors, only a limited number of new T cells may be recruited by each seasonal influenza vaccination.

The CDR3 has 16 amino acids, counting the end cysteine and phenylalanine. Kept here is only the CDR3 DNA, which spans 48 bases and is read in frame from base 1. V gives up 2 bases and J gives up 0 bases, and the segment between their germline ends measures 14 bases. To prepare the library, RT-PCR was applied. Sequencing was performed on an Illumina HiSeq 2500. TCRdb trimmed public reads at Q25 via fastp, called clones via MiXCR and kept in-frame beta chains. Entries that share a CDR3 protein sequence are merged under the most common genes and DNA. The sample includes 650,000 to 800,000 distinct CDR3 sequences, with less than 20% observed a single time. The ten biggest clones cover under 13% of the sample. This clonotype has at least ten counts. Its recognized antigen is unknown. Per-base qualities were not stored, and no clone one base away is much larger.

Sequencing was performed on PBMCs from blood, taken more than 4 days after vaccination. This chain joins TRBV12-3 or TRBV12-4 to TRBJ2-7, with the D gene too uncertain to name. This TCR was sampled from a man aged 50-59 years who received an inactivated influenza vaccine. Donor details come from another sample of the same person, matched by shared clones. The DNA sequence is as follows: TGTGCCAGCAGTTTATTATCGGTTGAGAACTCCTACGAGCAGTACTTC. Translation gives CASSLLSVENSYEQYF.